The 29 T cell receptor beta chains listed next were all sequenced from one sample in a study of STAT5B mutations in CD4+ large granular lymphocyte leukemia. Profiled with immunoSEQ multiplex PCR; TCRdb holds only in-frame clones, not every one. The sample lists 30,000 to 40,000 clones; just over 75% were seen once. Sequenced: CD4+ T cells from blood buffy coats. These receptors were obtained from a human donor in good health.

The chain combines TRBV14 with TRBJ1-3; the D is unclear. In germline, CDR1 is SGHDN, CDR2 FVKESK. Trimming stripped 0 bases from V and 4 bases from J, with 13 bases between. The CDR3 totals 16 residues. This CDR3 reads CASSQDVFTEGNTIYF. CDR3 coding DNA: TGTGCCAGCAGCCAAGATGTCTTCACGGAAGGAAACACCATATATTTT.

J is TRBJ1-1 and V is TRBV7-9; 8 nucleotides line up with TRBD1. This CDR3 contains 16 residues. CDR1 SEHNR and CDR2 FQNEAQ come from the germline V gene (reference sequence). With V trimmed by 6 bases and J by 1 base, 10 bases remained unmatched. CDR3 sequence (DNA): TGTGCCAGCAGACAGTCGACAGGGGCGAGGAACACTGAAGCTTTCTTT. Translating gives CASRQSTGARNTEAFF.

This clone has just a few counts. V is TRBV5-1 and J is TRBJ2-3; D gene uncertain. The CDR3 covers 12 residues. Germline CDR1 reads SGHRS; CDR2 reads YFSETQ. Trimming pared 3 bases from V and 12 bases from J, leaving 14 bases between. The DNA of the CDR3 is TGCGCCAGCAGCTCGACAAATCTCGATCAGTATTTT. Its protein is CASSSTNLDQYF.

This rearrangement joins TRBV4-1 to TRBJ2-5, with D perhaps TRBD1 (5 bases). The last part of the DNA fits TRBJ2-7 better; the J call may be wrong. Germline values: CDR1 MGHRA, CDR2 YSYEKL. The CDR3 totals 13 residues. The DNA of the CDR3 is TGCGCCAGCAGCCGCGGACACTCCTACGAGCAGTACTTC. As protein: CASSRGHSYEQYF.

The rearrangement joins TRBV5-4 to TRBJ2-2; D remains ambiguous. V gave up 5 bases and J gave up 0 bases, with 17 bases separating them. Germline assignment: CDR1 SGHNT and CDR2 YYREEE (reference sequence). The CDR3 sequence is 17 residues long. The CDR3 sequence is CASSQPSPGSNTGELFF. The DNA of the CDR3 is TGTGCCAGCAGTCAACCCTCCCCTGGCTCGAACACCGGGGAGCTGTTTTTT.

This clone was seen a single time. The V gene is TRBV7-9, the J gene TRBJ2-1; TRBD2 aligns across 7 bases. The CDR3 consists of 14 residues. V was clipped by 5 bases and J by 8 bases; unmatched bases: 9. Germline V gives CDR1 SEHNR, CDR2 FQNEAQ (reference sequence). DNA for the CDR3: TGTGCCAGCAGCGGATCCTCGGGGGGTTATGAGCAGTTCTTC. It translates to CASSGSSGGYEQFF.

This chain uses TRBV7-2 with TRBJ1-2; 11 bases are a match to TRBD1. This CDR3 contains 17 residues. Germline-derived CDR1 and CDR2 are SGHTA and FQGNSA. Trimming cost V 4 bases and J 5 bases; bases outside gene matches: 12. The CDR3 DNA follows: TGTGCCAGCAGCTCGGGGACAGGGGGGGGGCCTCGGTATGGCTACACCTTC. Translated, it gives CASSSGTGGGPRYGYTF.

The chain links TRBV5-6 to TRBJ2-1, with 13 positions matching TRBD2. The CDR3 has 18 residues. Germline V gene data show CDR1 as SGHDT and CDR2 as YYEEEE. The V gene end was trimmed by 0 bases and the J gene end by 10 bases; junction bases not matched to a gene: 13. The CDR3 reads CASSLVGLAGAGPSEQFF. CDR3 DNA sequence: TGTGCCAGCAGCTTGGTAGGACTAGCGGGGGCCGGACCCTCGGAGCAGTTCTTC.

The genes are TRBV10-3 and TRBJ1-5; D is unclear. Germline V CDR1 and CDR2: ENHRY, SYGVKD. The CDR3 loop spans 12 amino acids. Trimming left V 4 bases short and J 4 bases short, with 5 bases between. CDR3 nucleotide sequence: TGTGCCATCAGTGCTGATAATCAGCCCCAGCATTTT. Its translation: CAISADNQPQHF.

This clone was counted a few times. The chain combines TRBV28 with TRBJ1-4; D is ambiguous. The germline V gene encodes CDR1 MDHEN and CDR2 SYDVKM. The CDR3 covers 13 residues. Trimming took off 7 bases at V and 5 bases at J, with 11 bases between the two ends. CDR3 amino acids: CASMGSVNEKLFF. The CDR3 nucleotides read TGTGCCAGCATGGGCAGCGTGAATGAAAAACTGTTTTTT.

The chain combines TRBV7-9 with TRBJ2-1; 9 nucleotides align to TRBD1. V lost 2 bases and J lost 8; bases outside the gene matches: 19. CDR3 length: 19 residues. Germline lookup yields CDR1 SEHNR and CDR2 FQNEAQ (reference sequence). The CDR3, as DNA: TGTGCCAGCAGCTTAATGGGTCTGGGAGGGACAGGGTTTTTGGATGAGCAGTTCTTC. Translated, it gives CASSLMGLGGTGFLDEQFF.

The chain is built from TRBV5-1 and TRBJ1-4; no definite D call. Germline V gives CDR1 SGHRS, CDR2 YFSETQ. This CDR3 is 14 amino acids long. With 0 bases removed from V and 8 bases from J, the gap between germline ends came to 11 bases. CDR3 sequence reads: CASSLAMVGEKLFF. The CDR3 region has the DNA TGCGCCAGCAGCTTGGCAATGGTCGGAGAAAAACTGTTTTTT.

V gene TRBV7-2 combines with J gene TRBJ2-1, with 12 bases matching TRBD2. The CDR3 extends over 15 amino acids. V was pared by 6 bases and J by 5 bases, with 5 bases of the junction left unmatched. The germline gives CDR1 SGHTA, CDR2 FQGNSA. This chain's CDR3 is CASRPSGGANNEQFF. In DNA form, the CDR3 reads TGTGCCAGCAGACCTAGCGGGGGGGCAAACAATGAGCAGTTCTTC.

The CDR3 region has the DNA TGTGCCAGCAGTCCAGGACAGGGCCCCTCAACTAATGAAAAACTGTTTTTT. It encodes CASSPGQGPSTNEKLFF. The V and J genes are TRBV27 and TRBJ1-4; TRBD1 matches 8 bases. There are 17 residues in the CDR3. Germline CDR1 reads MNHEY; CDR2 reads SMNVEV (reference sequence). V shed 5 bases, J shed 0 bases, and the junction held 8 bases outside the gene matches.

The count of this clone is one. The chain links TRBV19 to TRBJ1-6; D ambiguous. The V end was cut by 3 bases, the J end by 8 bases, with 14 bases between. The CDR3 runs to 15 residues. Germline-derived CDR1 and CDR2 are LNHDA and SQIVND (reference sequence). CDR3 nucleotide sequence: TGTGCCAGTAGTATTCGGACCCGAGGCGATTCACCCCTCCACTTT. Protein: CASSIRTRGDSPLHF.

Written as DNA, the CDR3 is TGTGCCAGCCTGAGGACTAGCGGGAGGGCCCATGAGCAGTTCTTC. It yields the protein CASLRTSGRAHEQFF. The J gene is TRBJ2-1, the V gene TRBV6-1; 15 bases agree with TRBD2. With V trimmed by 8 bases and J by 8 bases, 7 bases remained unmatched. CDR3 size: 15 residues. Germline V gene lookup returns CDR1 MNHNS and CDR2 SASEGT.

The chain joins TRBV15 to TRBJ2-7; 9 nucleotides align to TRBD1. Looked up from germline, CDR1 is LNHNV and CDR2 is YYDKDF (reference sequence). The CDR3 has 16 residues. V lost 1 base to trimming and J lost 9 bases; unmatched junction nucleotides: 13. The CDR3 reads CATSRALTGTGLGQYF. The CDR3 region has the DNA TGTGCCACCAGCAGAGCTCTCACCGGGACAGGGTTAGGGCAGTACTTC.

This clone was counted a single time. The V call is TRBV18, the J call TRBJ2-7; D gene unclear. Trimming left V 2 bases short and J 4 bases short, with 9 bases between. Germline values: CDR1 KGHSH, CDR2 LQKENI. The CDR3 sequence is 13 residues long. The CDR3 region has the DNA TGTGCCAGCTCACCATCCGCCTTGTACGAGCAGTACTTC. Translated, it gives CASSPSALYEQYF.

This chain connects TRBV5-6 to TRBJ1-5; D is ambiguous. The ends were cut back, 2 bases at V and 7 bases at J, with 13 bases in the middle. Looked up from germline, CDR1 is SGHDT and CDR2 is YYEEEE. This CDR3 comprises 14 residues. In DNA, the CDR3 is TGTGCCAGCAGCTTCGGCGGGCCCAGGCAGCCCCAGCATTTT. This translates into CASSFGGPRQPQHF. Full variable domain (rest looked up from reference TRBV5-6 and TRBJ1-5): DAGVTQSPTHLIKTRGQQVTLRCSPKSGHDTVSWYQQALGQGPQFIFQYYEEEERQRGNFPDRFSGHQFPNYSSELNVNALLLGDSALYLCASSFGGPRQPQHFGDGTRLSIL.

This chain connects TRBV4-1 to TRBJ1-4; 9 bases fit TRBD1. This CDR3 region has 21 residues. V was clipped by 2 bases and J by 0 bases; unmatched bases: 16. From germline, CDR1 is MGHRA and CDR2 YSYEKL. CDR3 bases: TGCGCCAGCAGCCAACGGGGTATGGGACAGGGACTTTTTTCAACTAATGAAAAACTGTTTTTT. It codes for CASSQRGMGQGLFSTNEKLFF.

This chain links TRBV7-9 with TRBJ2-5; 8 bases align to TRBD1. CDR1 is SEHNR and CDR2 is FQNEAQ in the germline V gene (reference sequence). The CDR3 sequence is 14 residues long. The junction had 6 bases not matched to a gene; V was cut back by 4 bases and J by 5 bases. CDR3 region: CASSSQGAMETQYF. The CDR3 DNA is TGTGCCAGCAGCTCGCAGGGGGCGATGGAGACCCAGTACTTC.

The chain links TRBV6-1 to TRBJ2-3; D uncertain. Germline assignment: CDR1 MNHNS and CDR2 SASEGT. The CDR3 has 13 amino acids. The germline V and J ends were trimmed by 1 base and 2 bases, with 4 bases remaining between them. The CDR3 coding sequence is TGTGCCAGCAGTGAAGGAATCACAGATACGCAGTATTTT. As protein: CASSEGITDTQYF.

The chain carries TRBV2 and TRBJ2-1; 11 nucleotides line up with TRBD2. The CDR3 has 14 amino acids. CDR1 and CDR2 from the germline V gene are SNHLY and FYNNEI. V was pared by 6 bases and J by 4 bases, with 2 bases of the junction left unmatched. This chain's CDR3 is CASSRLAGYNEQFF. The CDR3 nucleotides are TGTGCCAGCAGCCGACTAGCGGGGTACAATGAGCAGTTCTTC.

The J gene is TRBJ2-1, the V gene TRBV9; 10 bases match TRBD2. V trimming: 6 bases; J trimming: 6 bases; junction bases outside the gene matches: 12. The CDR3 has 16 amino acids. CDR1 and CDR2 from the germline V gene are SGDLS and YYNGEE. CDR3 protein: CASTRSSGGASNEQFF. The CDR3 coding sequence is TGTGCCAGCACCAGAAGCAGCGGGGGGGCCTCCAATGAGCAGTTCTTC.

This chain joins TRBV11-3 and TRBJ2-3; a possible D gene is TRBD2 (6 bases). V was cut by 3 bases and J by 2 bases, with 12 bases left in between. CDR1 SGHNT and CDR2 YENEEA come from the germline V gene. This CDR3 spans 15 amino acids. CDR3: CASSFRRGDTDTQYF. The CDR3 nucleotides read TGTGCCAGCAGCTTTCGGAGGGGCGACACAGATACGCAGTATTTT.

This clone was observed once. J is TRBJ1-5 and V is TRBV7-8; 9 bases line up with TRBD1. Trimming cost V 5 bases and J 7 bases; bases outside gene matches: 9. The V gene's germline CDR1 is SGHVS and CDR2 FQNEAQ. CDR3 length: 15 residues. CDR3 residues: CASSPRDREGQPQHF. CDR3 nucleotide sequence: TGTGCCAGCAGCCCCCGGGACAGGGAAGGCCAGCCCCAGCATTTT.

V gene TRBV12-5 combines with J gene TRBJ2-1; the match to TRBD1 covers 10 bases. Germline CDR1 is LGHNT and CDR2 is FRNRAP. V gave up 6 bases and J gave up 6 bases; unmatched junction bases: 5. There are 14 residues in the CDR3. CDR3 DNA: TGTGCTAGTGGGACCGGGACAGGGGTCAATGAGCAGTTCTTC. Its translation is CASGTGTGVNEQFF.

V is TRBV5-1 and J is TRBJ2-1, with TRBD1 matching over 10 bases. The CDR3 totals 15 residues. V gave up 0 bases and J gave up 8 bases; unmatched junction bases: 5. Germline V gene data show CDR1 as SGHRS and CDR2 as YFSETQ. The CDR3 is CASSLVGTGVDEQFF. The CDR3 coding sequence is TGCGCCAGCAGCTTGGTCGGGACAGGGGTAGATGAGCAGTTCTTC.

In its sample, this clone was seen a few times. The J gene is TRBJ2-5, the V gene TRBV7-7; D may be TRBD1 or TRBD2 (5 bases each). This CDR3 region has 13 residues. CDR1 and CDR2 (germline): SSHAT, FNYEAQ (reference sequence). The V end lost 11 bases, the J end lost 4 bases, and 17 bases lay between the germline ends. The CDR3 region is CAAPGPDGETQYF. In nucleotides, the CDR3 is TGTGCCGCCCCGGGACCCGATGGAGAGACCCAGTACTTC.